This T cell receptor (beta chain) came from a study of cytomegalovirus exposure and HLA in healthy donors. Study conclusions and caveats: It was assumed in the presence/absence analyses that sequencing depth was roughly uniform across donors. Specific recognition of CMV antigens was confirmed in vitro for a few chains (all CMV-associated). The study listed 150 to 200 cytomegalovirus-associated TCR beta chains.

PCR involved 60 Vbeta and 13 Jbeta primers. Generated by immunoSEQ multiplex PCR, the TCRdb table keeps only in-frame clones and is missing some. The sample contains around 160,000 clones, about 77% of which appear only once. The V and J ends lost 5 bases and 6 bases, in that order; junction bases with no gene match: 7. The CDR3 totals 14 residues. Germline V lookup: CDR1 SEHNR, CDR2 FQNEAQ (reference sequence). Note on this clone: Its specificity is unknown.

The chain joins TRBV7-9 to TRBJ2-3, with 8 bases fitting TRBD1. Sequencing was done on a sample of PBMCs. This clonotype originated in a man aged 18 to 29 in good health and CMV-seropositive. The CDR3 sequence is CASSRLRTGDTQYF. The CDR3 bases are TGTGCCAGCAGCCGCCTACGGACAGGGGATACGCAGTATTTT.